Here is one T cell receptor beta chain with its context. The data belong to a study of blood T cell repertoires in COVID-19. Study information: Some COVID-19 samples were acute and others convalescent; all came from the United States, Italy and Spain.

Authors' analysis steps: Amplification from reference gene primers served as the basis for estimated nucleated cell counts. TCRdb's table, derived via immunoSEQ multiplex PCR, lists solely in-frame clones and lacks some. V, J and clone size were drawn from that table, and D and trimming were deduced from the DNA. The table records 250,000 to 300,000 clones, about 86% of them present only once. The TCR comes from a man aged 25 to 45 with active or convalescent COVID-19. Sequenced: peripheral blood.

Here the CDR3 reads CASSFDTGGEKLFF. The CDR3 nucleotides read TGTGCCAGCAGCTTCGATACAGGGGGCGAAAAACTGTTTTTT. The V and J genes are TRBV7-2 and TRBJ1-4; 9 positions agree with TRBD1. The CDR3 consists of 14 residues. Germline CDR1 is SGHTA and CDR2 is FQGNSA. The trim removed 3 bases at V and 8 bases at J, leaving 4 bases unmatched.